A single TCR beta chain is shown here with its context. What it recognizes is unknown. PCR primers comprised 60 Vbeta and 13 Jbeta primers. Sequencing was performed with immunoSEQ multiplex PCR; in TCRdb, only in-frame clones are kept and a portion is missing. The data show roughly 200,000 clones, around 83% seen once. The source of the sample is a study of cytomegalovirus exposure and HLA in healthy donors. Study information: Researchers previously reported finding roughly 120 million unique TCR beta sequences from about 200 million T cells. The study, taken as a whole, reports: Sequencing likely generated an artifact that appeared as a cluster of highly shared sequence variants. A previous analysis found most TCR beta V segments productive roughly 87% or roughly 30% of the time.

Sequenced material: PBMCs. The receptor comes from a woman aged 40 to 55 in good health and CMV-seronegative.

The CDR3 nucleotides read TGTGCCAGCTCACCAGGGGCTGAGAGAGGCTACACCTTC. Its protein is CASSPGAERGYTF. This chain joins TRBV18 and TRBJ1-2; D may be TRBD1 (5 bases). CDR3 length equals 13 residues. Germline V gives CDR1 KGHSH, CDR2 LQKENI. The germline V and J ends were trimmed by 2 bases and 8 bases, with 12 bases remaining between them.